The rows below give T cell receptor beta chains drawn from one sample of a study of T cell repertoires in cytomegalovirus infection. For these receptors, no antigen is known. TCRdb processed the reads anew with MiXCR; each CDR3 protein has one entry. The sample has about 920,000 distinct CDR3 sequences, 30% to 40% seen once; the top ten hold over 10%. Source: cultured CD8+ T cells from PBMCs, taken from culture after CMV antigen stimulation. The source is a human donor in good health (CMV status not recorded). Some clones in this sample may be carry-over from other donors' samples. The conserved cysteine and the conserved F or W are not part of the CDR3 here. Each record gives: V gene, CDR3 length, J gene, clone size, CDR3 protein. Some rows have no size entry. The others give once, few or many, or a class for an expanded clone.

v_call: TRBV7-9
cdr3_length: 12
j_call: TRBJ1-1
clone_size: many
cdr3_aa: ASSLVAGLTEAF

v_call: TRBV7-8
cdr3_length: 13
j_call: TRBJ2-3
clone_size: many
cdr3_aa: ASSLNFRVPDTQY

v_call: TRBV12-3/TRBV12-4
cdr3_length: 12
j_call: TRBJ2-3
clone_size: NA
cdr3_aa: ASFSERHTDTQY

v_call: TRBV7-6
cdr3_length: 12
j_call: TRBJ2-7
clone_size: many
cdr3_aa: ASSLQGDYYEQY

v_call: TRBV25-1
cdr3_length: 14
j_call: TRBJ1-2
clone_size: NA
cdr3_aa: ASSEKGRGGNYGYT

v_call: TRBV7-2
cdr3_length: 12
j_call: TRBJ2-7
clone_size: many
cdr3_aa: ASSPGRGYYEQY

v_call: TRBV14
cdr3_length: 14
j_call: TRBJ2-2
clone_size: NA
cdr3_aa: ASSHVAGEYTGELF

v_call: TRBV3-1
cdr3_length: 13
j_call: TRBJ2-7
clone_size: few
cdr3_aa: ASSQAGQGSYEQY

v_call: TRBV7-6
cdr3_length: 11
j_call: TRBJ1-5
clone_size: few
cdr3_aa: ASSFLSLQPQH

v_call: TRBV5-5
cdr3_length: 13
j_call: TRBJ2-3
clone_size: few
cdr3_aa: ASSQPGQGTDTQY

v_call: TRBV6-1
cdr3_length: 12
j_call: TRBJ1-2
clone_size: few
cdr3_aa: ASRPGPQGYGYT

v_call: TRBV7-2
cdr3_length: 12
j_call: TRBJ2-2
clone_size: many
cdr3_aa: ASSQDPGAGELF

v_call: TRBV6-1
cdr3_length: 13
j_call: TRBJ1-1
clone_size: NA
cdr3_aa: ALYPIGSSNTEAF

v_call: TRBV2
cdr3_length: 12
j_call: TRBJ1-1
clone_size: NA
cdr3_aa: ASSAETGNTEAF

v_call: TRBV6-2/TRBV6-3
cdr3_length: 14
j_call: TRBJ1-1
clone_size: few
cdr3_aa: ASSYSLQGGRTEAF

v_call: TRBV4-1
cdr3_length: 13
j_call: TRBJ1-1
clone_size: NA
cdr3_aa: ASSQDSTGFFAAF

v_call: TRBV7-8
cdr3_length: 11
j_call: TRBJ1-4
clone_size: many
cdr3_aa: ASRGTGNEKLF

v_call: TRBV4-1
cdr3_length: 13
j_call: TRBJ2-7
clone_size: NA
cdr3_aa: ASSQDAGESYEQY

v_call: TRBV7-9
cdr3_length: 13
j_call: TRBJ2-1
clone_size: many
cdr3_aa: ASSPTGTPYNEQF

v_call: TRBV7-9
cdr3_length: 14
j_call: TRBJ2-5
clone_size: few
cdr3_aa: ASSPTSGGPIRGQY

v_call: TRBV6-4
cdr3_length: 15
j_call: TRBJ2-1
clone_size: NA
cdr3_aa: ASSVLGGGPTYNEQF

v_call: TRBV4-1
cdr3_length: 13
j_call: TRBJ1-3
clone_size: few
cdr3_aa: ASSQERLSGNTIY

v_call: TRBV19
cdr3_length: 13
j_call: TRBJ2-1
clone_size: NA
cdr3_aa: ASSIVSGANNEQF

v_call: TRBV7-6
cdr3_length: 15
j_call: TRBJ2-1
clone_size: few
cdr3_aa: ASSLVHGQGEKLKQF

v_call: TRBV24-1
cdr3_length: 12
j_call: TRBJ2-2
clone_size: NA
cdr3_aa: ATSDLRAPGELF

v_call: TRBV27
cdr3_length: 12
j_call: TRBJ2-5
clone_size: NA
cdr3_aa: ASRQGTSMETQY

v_call: TRBV7-9
cdr3_length: 15
j_call: TRBJ1-5
clone_size: NA
cdr3_aa: ASSLEIQGREDQPQH

v_call: TRBV19
cdr3_length: 13
j_call: TRBJ2-7
clone_size: NA
cdr3_aa: ASSWELEGVYEQY

v_call: TRBV5-6
cdr3_length: 13
j_call: TRBJ1-2
clone_size: NA
cdr3_aa: ASSPGTGGHYGYT

v_call: TRBV10-3
cdr3_length: 13
j_call: TRBJ2-1
clone_size: few
cdr3_aa: AISPPTGSYNEQF

v_call: TRBV10-3
cdr3_length: 11
j_call: TRBJ1-2
clone_size: NA
cdr3_aa: AIVDIPNYGYT

v_call: TRBV19
cdr3_length: 13
j_call: TRBJ2-5
clone_size: few
cdr3_aa: ASMGTTLYQETQY

v_call: TRBV20-1
cdr3_length: 12
j_call: TRBJ2-5
clone_size: NA
cdr3_aa: SARDPGAGETQY

v_call: TRBV15
cdr3_length: 15
j_call: TRBJ1-6
clone_size: NA
cdr3_aa: ATSRGGQPRSTSPLH

v_call: TRBV7-4
cdr3_length: 11
j_call: TRBJ2-1
clone_size: few
cdr3_aa: ASSPPDKDEQF

v_call: TRBV12-3/TRBV12-4
cdr3_length: 15
j_call: TRBJ2-1
clone_size: few
cdr3_aa: ASSSGGGQGVNNEQF

v_call: TRBV5-8
cdr3_length: 10
j_call: TRBJ2-7
clone_size: NA
cdr3_aa: ASEQVSYEQY

v_call: TRBV19
cdr3_length: 11
j_call: TRBJ2-7
clone_size: NA
cdr3_aa: ASGGVLSYEQY

v_call: TRBV9
cdr3_length: 14
j_call: TRBJ1-2
clone_size: NA
cdr3_aa: ASSTSYPGSSYGYT

v_call: TRBV20-1
cdr3_length: 13
j_call: TRBJ2-7
clone_size: few
cdr3_aa: SARDTGGGAWEQY

v_call: TRBV4-1
cdr3_length: 12
j_call: TRBJ2-1
clone_size: NA
cdr3_aa: ASSQVMTYNEQF

v_call: TRBV6-5
cdr3_length: 14
j_call: TRBJ2-1
clone_size: many
cdr3_aa: ASSYTWDSHYNEQF

v_call: TRBV5-1
cdr3_length: 12
j_call: TRBJ2-1
clone_size: few
cdr3_aa: ASSPPGLIDEQF

v_call: TRBV25-1
cdr3_length: 14
j_call: TRBJ2-3
clone_size: NA
cdr3_aa: ASSEGRGPSTDTQY

v_call: TRBV12-3/TRBV12-4
cdr3_length: 13
j_call: TRBJ1-1
clone_size: few
cdr3_aa: ASSSPTGVNTEAF

v_call: TRBV20-1
cdr3_length: 15
j_call: TRBJ2-1
clone_size: NA
cdr3_aa: SARDSREDSNYNEQF

v_call: TRBV7-6
cdr3_length: 13
j_call: TRBJ1-1
clone_size: few
cdr3_aa: ASRGGLYSNTEAF

v_call: TRBV12-3/TRBV12-4
cdr3_length: 13
j_call: TRBJ2-7
clone_size: few
cdr3_aa: ASSFPGQGVYEQY

v_call: TRBV7-2
cdr3_length: 13
j_call: TRBJ2-2
clone_size: many
cdr3_aa: ASSPGVAGTGELF

v_call: TRBV7-2
cdr3_length: 13
j_call: TRBJ2-5
clone_size: few
cdr3_aa: ASSLGAGGRETQY

v_call: TRBV7-6
cdr3_length: 10
j_call: TRBJ1-1
clone_size: once
cdr3_aa: ASSILVPEAF

v_call: TRBV20-1
cdr3_length: 12
j_call: TRBJ2-5
clone_size: NA
cdr3_aa: SATKRGEGETQY

v_call: TRBV7-3
cdr3_length: 12
j_call: TRBJ1-1
clone_size: NA
cdr3_aa: ASSSSGLHTEAF

v_call: TRBV13
cdr3_length: 14
j_call: TRBJ2-7
clone_size: NA
cdr3_aa: ASSAPGTGTPYEQY

v_call: TRBV7-7
cdr3_length: 13
j_call: TRBJ2-7
clone_size: few
cdr3_aa: ASSPGGTGIYEQY

v_call: TRBV7-8
cdr3_length: 12
j_call: TRBJ2-1
clone_size: NA
cdr3_aa: ANSPYVTPNEQF

v_call: TRBV7-6
cdr3_length: 13
j_call: TRBJ2-3
clone_size: NA
cdr3_aa: ASSFWRDSTDTQY

v_call: TRBV6-1
cdr3_length: 13
j_call: TRBJ2-3
clone_size: NA
cdr3_aa: ASRLQGASTDTQY